A selection of T cell receptor beta chains follows, all from one sample in a study of beta chain features in type 1 diabetes. Some clones are missing from TCRdb's copy, which holds only in-frame ones; the method was immunoSEQ multiplex PCR. The sample lists hundreds of thousands of clones, roughly a sixth occurring once. Sequencing input: naive CD4+ T cells from blood. Source of these receptors: a woman aged 18-29 years in good health. Each CDR3 is given with its conserved first and last residue. D genes are given only for firm matches. Expanded clones get a size class; other rows say once, few or many, or leave the size out.

clone_size	d_call	v_call	j_call	cdr3_nt	cdr3_aa
few	TRBD1	TRBV2	TRBJ1-2	TGTGCCAGCAGTGAAGGCACAGGGGCCTATGGCTACACCTTC	CASSEGTGAYGYTF
.	TRBD2	TRBV7-9	TRBJ2-1	TGTGCCAGCAGCCCAAATGGGACTAGTTTCCACAATGAGCAGTTCTTC	CASSPNGTSFHNEQFF
few	TRBD1	TRBV5-5	TRBJ1-1	TGTGCCAGCAGCTCGCAAACTTTGGACAGGGGATTTTGGAACACTGAAGCTTTCTTT	CASSSQTLDRGFWNTEAFF
few	.	TRBV5-4	TRBJ2-5	TGTGCCAGCAGCTTGGCCGGTCAGCAAGAGACCCAGTACTTC	CASSLAGQQETQYF
few	.	TRBV28	TRBJ2-3	TGTGCCAGCAGTGGCCCTGACACCCTGAGCACAGATACGCAGTATTTT	CASSGPDTLSTDTQYF
.	.	TRBV20-1	TRBJ1-2	TGCCAGTCGGGTCTTTTATATGGCTACACCTTC	CQSGLLYGYTF
few	.	TRBV2	TRBJ1-2	TGTGCCAGCAGTGAGGTAGAGGAGGTCAACATTGGCTACACCTTC	CASSEVEEVNIGYTF
few	TRBD2	TRBV15	TRBJ2-1	TGTGCCACCAGCAGAGTTCTAGCGGAAGGTAGCAGTAAGCAGTTCTTC	CATSRVLAEGSSKQFF
few	.	TRBV7-9	TRBJ2-1	TGTGCCAGCAGCTTATCGCCCTCTAGCGCTGAGCAGTTCTTC	CASSLSPSSAEQFF
few	.	TRBV2	TRBJ2-2	TGTGCCAGCAGACAGAATACCGGGGAGCTGTTTTTT	CASRQNTGELFF
.	TRBD1	TRBV4-3	TRBJ2-2	TGCGCCAGCAGCCGTGGAATCGGACAGGGGACCGTGGCCGGGGAGCTGTTTTTT	CASSRGIGQGTVAGELFF
few	TRBD2	TRBV5-4	TRBJ2-2	TGTGCCAGCAGCTTGGTTGAAGGACTAGCGGGATTTTTCGACACCGGGGAGCTGTTTTTT	CASSLVEGLAGFFDTGELFF
few	TRBD2	TRBV6-5	TRBJ2-5	TGTGCCAGCAGTATAGCGGGAGGAACCCAAGAGACCCAGTACTTC	CASSIAGGTQETQYF
.	TRBD1	TRBV10-3	TRBJ2-3	TGTGCAACCCGTAGACAGGGTATCACAGATACGCAGTATTTT	CATRRQGITDTQYF
.	TRBD1	TRBV27	TRBJ2-1	TGTGCCAGCTCCGGGACAGTCTACAATGAGCAGTTCTTC	CASSGTVYNEQFF
.	.	TRBV21-1	TRBJ2-7	TGTGCCAGCAGCAACGGCTGGACAGCCTACGAGCAGTACTTC	CASSNGWTAYEQYF
.	.	TRBV29-1	TRBJ1-2	TGCAGCGTTGGCTACTCTAATTATGGCTACACCTTC	CSVGYSNYGYTF
few	.	TRBV7-2	TRBJ2-7	TGTGCCAGCAGCGTCAGGGGGGGAGTCGCCCAAGAGCAGTACTTC	CASSVRGGVAQEQYF
.	.	TRBV15	TRBJ2-2	TGTGCCACACGGTGGGAAATGAACACCGGGGAGCTGTTTTTT	CATRWEMNTGELFF
once	.	TRBV18	TRBJ2-7	TGTGCCAGCTCACCATCGTCCAGCCCCTACGAGCAGTACTTC	CASSPSSSPYEQYF
few	.	TRBV5-4	TRBJ2-7	TGTGCCAGCAGCTTGGGGGGGACGGTGGGAGTCTACGAGCAGTACTTC	CASSLGGTVGVYEQYF
.	.	TRBV6-5	TRBJ1-1	TGTGCCAGCAGTTACTCGAAGGTAGGGAAGTACACTGAAGCTTTCTTT	CASSYSKVGKYTEAFF
few	TRBD2	TRBV6-6	TRBJ2-5	TGTGCCAGCAGTTACTCTCCCGGGACTAGCGTAGAGACCCAGTACTTC	CASSYSPGTSVETQYF
.	TRBD2	TRBV7-3	TRBJ2-2	TGTGCCAGCAGCGAGACTAGCGGGAGCCCAACCGGGGAGCTGTTTTTT	CASSETSGSPTGELFF
.	.	TRBV6-6	TRBJ2-4	TGTGCCAGCACCCCACAGGGCCGCGGCATTCAGTACTTC	CASTPQGRGIQYF
few	.	TRBV15	TRBJ1-2	TGTGCCACCAGCAGAGGTTCCGGGGGCAACTATGGCTACACCTTC	CATSRGSGGNYGYTF
few	.	TRBV7-9	TRBJ2-3	TGTGCCAGCAGTTCCGGGGGACAGCGAGATACGCAGTATTTT	CASSSGGQRDTQYF
few	.	TRBV5-5	TRBJ2-3	TGTGCCAGCAGCTACACCACAGATACGCAGTATTTT	CASSYTTDTQYF
.	.	TRBV28	TRBJ1-5	TGTGCCAGCAGTTTATGGTCTGGTCAGCCCCAGCATTTT	CASSLWSGQPQHF
.	.	TRBV28	TRBJ2-7	TGTGCCAGCAGCCCCCCGCTGGGGGTGCAGTACTTC	CASSPPLGVQYF
.	.	TRBV9	TRBJ2-2	TGTGCCAGCAGACTAAGCGGAAACACCGGGGAGCTGTTTTTT	CASRLSGNTGELFF
once	.	TRBV18	TRBJ2-7	TGTGCCAGCTCATACTACAATTACGAGCAGTACTTC	CASSYYNYEQYF
many	TRBD2	TRBV7-2	TRBJ2-1	TGTGCCAGCAGCTCCACCGGGCGGGAGAAGTTCTTC	CASSSTGREKFF
.	.	TRBV5-4	TRBJ1-1	TGTGCCAGCAGCTTGGGGCAGGGGAGCACTGAAGCTTTCTTT	CASSLGQGSTEAFF
.	.	TRBV6-5	TRBJ2-2	TGTGCCAGCAGTTACTCCAGGGGAACCGGGGAGCTGTTTTTT	CASSYSRGTGELFF
.	TRBD1	TRBV7-2	TRBJ2-4	TGTGCCAGCAGCTTAGCGCAAGGACAGGGGATTAAAAACATTCAGTACTTC	CASSLAQGQGIKNIQYF
.	.	TRBV10-3	TRBJ2-1	TGTGCCATCAGTGAAGGAACAGGGAATGAGCAGTTCTTC	CAISEGTGNEQFF
.	TRBD2	TRBV7-2	TRBJ2-1	TGTGCCAGCACCATAACCGGGACTACCGGCAATGAGCAGTTCTTC	CASTITGTTGNEQFF
.	TRBD1	TRBV7-2	TRBJ1-3	TGTGCCAGCAGCTTAGCTGGGGACAGCCTCTCTGGAAACACCATATATTTT	CASSLAGDSLSGNTIYF
.	TRBD2	TRBV7-6	TRBJ2-2	TGTGCCAGCAGCCCGAGACTAGCCGCGACGAACACCGGGGAGCTGTTTTTT	CASSPRLAATNTGELFF
few	.	TRBV7-9	TRBJ2-3	TGTGCCAGCAGCTTAGGTAGTTGGCGCACAGATACGCAGTATTTT	CASSLGSWRTDTQYF
.	.	TRBV27	TRBJ2-1	TGTGCCAGCAGTTCCCGGTTCAATGAGCAGTTCTTC	CASSSRFNEQFF
few	.	TRBV18	TRBJ2-1	TGTGCCAGCTCACAAAGGGACTTCTCTGAGCAGTTCTTC	CASSQRDFSEQFF
few	.	TRBV15	TRBJ2-1	TGTGCCACCAGCAGAGGGGGTCGGGAAAATGAGCAGTTCTTC	CATSRGGRENEQFF
.	.	TRBV29-1	TRBJ2-6	TGCAGCGTTCTTACTGGGGCCAACGTCCTGACTTTC	CSVLTGANVLTF
many	.	TRBV10-3	TRBJ2-1	TGTGCCATCAGTGAGTCTCATGAGCAGTTCTTC	CAISESHEQFF
.	.	TRBV23-1	TRBJ1-2	TGCGCCAGCAGTCAATTTTGGGCAGAGAACTATGGCTACACCTTC	CASSQFWAENYGYTF
.	TRBD2	TRBV7-9	TRBJ2-1	TGTGCCAGCAGCTTAGGGCTAGCGGGGGCATACAATGAGCAGTTCTTC	CASSLGLAGAYNEQFF
few	TRBD2	TRBV7-8	TRBJ2-3	TGTGCCAGCAGCTTTGTTGCGGGAGGGCCACATACGCAGTATTTT	CASSFVAGGPHTQYF
.	TRBD1	TRBV5-6	TRBJ1-5	TGTGCCAGCAGCCTAGGGACAGCCACACATCAGCCCCAGCATTTT	CASSLGTATHQPQHF
few	TRBD2	TRBV2	TRBJ2-7	TGTGCCAGCCGGGCTAGCGGGAGCCACGAGCAGTACTTC	CASRASGSHEQYF
few	TRBD2	TRBV19	TRBJ2-1	TGTGCCAGCAGCCCTAGCGGGAGGGCGGTTTATTACAATGAGCAGTTCTTC	CASSPSGRAVYYNEQFF
.	TRBD2	TRBV27	TRBJ2-3	TGTGCCAGCAGTTCAGGACTAGCGGGTATCACAGATACGCAGTATTTT	CASSSGLAGITDTQYF
few	.	TRBV4-2	TRBJ1-5	TGTGCCAGCAGCCAAGAACGGAATAGACAGCCCCAGCATTTT	CASSQERNRQPQHF
.	.	TRBV6-5	TRBJ1-5	TGTGCCAGCAGTTACTCGGGTCAAAATCAGCCCCAGCATTTT	CASSYSGQNQPQHF
few	.	TRBV27	TRBJ2-3	TGTGCCAGCAGTTTGGGAAGGCACAGAGGTACGCAGTATTTT	CASSLGRHRGTQYF
.	TRBD1	TRBV5-8	TRBJ2-3	TGTGCCAGCAGCCGAGGGGGGACAGGGGGCACAGATACGCAGTATTTT	CASSRGGTGGTDTQYF
few	.	TRBV7-9	TRBJ1-4	TGTGCCAGCAGCTTACGGGAAACTAATGAAAAACTGTTTTTT	CASSLRETNEKLFF